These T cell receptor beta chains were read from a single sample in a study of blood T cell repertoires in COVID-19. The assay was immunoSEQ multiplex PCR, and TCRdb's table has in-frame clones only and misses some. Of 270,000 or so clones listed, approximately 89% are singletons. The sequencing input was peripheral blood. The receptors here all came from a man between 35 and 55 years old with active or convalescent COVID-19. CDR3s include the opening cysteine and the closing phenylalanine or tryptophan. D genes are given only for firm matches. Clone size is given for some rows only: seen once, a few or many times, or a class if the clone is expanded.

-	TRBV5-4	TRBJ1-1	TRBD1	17	TGTGCCAGCAGCCGCCGTGGGACAGGGGGCCGGGACACTGAAGCTTTCTTT	CASSRRGTGGRDTEAFF
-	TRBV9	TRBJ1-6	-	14	TGTGCCAGCAGCGTAGGCCCGGATAATTCACCCCTCCACTTT	CASSVGPDNSPLHF
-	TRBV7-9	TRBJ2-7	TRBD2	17	TGTGCCAGCAGCCGGACTAGCGGGAGGGCCGGTTCCTACGAGCAGTACTTC	CASSRTSGRAGSYEQYF
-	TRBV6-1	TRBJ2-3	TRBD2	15	TGTGCCAGCAGTGAAGTAGCGGGAAACACAGATACGCAGTATTTT	CASSEVAGNTDTQYF
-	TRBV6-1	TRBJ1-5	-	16	TGTGCCAGCAGTGAGTGGGGGGGAGGGGGCAATCAGCCCCAGCATTTT	CASSEWGGGGNQPQHF
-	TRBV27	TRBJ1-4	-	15	TGTGCCAGCAGTTCGAGGGGCAGGGAGGGGGAAAAACTGTTTTTT	CASSSRGREGEKLFF
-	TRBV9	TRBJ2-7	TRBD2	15	TGTGCCAGCAGCGCCTCTAGCGGGCCAACCTACGAGCAGTACTTC	CASSASSGPTYEQYF
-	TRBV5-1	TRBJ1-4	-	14	TGCGCCAGCAGCTTGGAGTCAGGGGTTGGAAAACTGTTTTTT	CASSLESGVGKLFF
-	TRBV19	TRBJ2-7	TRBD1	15	TGTGCCAGTAATACCGGACAGGGGGCGAAGGGCGAGCAGTACTTC	CASNTGQGAKGEQYF
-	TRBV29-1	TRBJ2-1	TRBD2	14	TGCAGCTTATCTAGCGGGAGCTCCTACAATGAGCAGTTCTTC	CSLSSGSSYNEQFF
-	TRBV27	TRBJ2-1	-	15	TGTGCCAGCAGTCAGACAGGTCTCTCCTACAATGAGCAGTTCTTC	CASSQTGLSYNEQFF
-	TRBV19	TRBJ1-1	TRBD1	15	TGTGCCAGTAGTGTCCTCACGGGACAGGTGGATGAAGCTTTCTTT	CASSVLTGQVDEAFF
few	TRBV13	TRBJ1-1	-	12	TGTGCCAGCAGCCTAAGACAGGCTGAAGCTTTCTTT	CASSLRQAEAFF
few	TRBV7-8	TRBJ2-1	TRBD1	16	TGTGCCAGCAGCTTAGCGCCCGGGACAGCCTTCAATGAGCAGTTCTTC	CASSLAPGTAFNEQFF
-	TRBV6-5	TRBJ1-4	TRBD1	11	TGTGCCAGCGGGGACAGGGAAGAACTGTTTTTT	CASGDREELFF
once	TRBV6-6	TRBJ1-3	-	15	TGTGCCAGCAGCCTGGACAGTTCCTCTGGAAACACCATATATTTT	CASSLDSSSGNTIYF
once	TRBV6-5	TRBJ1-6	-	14	TGTGCCAGCCTCCGGGGACAAGGAACGGGGCCCCTCCACTTT	CASLRGQGTGPLHF
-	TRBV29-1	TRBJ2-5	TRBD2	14	TGCAGCGTCGACAATGGGGGGGGAGGAGAGACCCAGTACTTC	CSVDNGGGGETQYF